This TCR beta chain was identified during a study of T-cell memory formation after mild COVID-19. Across the whole study: Across donors, TCR clusters were largely donor specific. Study-level findings and limits: Shrinking CD4+ clones resided mostly in CM and EM, and CD8+ ones in EMRA. A subset of responding clones appeared in pre-infection memory, suggesting cross-reactive memory joined.

TCRdb called the 5' RACE reads again in MiXCR, with one record for every CDR3 protein. Of 300,000 to 400,000 distinct CDR3 sequences listed, roughly 15% are singletons. To note about this clonotype: What it binds is unknown.

V was clipped by 0 bases and J by 8 bases; unmatched bases: 8. Germline V gene sequence: CDR1 SGHKS, CDR2 YYEKEE (reference sequence). The CDR3 sequence is 15 residues long. Sequencing was done on a sample of PBMCs or a T cell subset sorted from them (not recorded which). The chain recombines TRBV5-5 with TRBJ1-2, with TRBD1 matching over 9 bases. The sequence was obtained from a man between 18 and 35 years old who had mild COVID-19 (a few samples of this study predate the infection). Cell type and time point are not known. The CDR3 coding sequence is TGTGCCAGCAGCTTGGTAGGGACAGGGACCTCCGGCTACACCTTC. This sequence encodes CASSLVGTGTSGYTF.